The 13 T cell receptor beta chains reported below all come from one sample, sequenced in a study of identical twins. From the 5' RACE reads, TCRdb called clonotypes with MiXCR, one entry per CDR3 protein. The data show around 680,000 distinct CDR3 sequences, about 9.4% seen once. This sample was shared with a second study, whose subject was yellow fever vaccine responses in identical twins.

Sequenced sample: PBMCs. The source is a woman aged 18-29 years in good health.

This clonotype was seen more than once but under ten times. The rearrangement uses TRBV6-1 and TRBJ2-3; the D gene could be TRBD1 or TRBD2 (5 bases each). Germline V gives CDR1 MNHNS, CDR2 SASEGT. This CDR3 has 14 residues. V was trimmed by 5 bases and J by 6 bases, leaving 15 bases between them. CDR3 amino acids: CASSRGVITDTQYF. For the CDR3, the DNA is TGTGCCAGCAGTAGGGGAGTTATAACTGATACGCAGTATTTT.

This clonotype has only a few counts. The rearrangement joins TRBV4-1 to TRBJ2-2; no clear D gene. Trimming left V 8 bases short and J 3 bases short, with 16 bases between. This CDR3 is built from 15 residues. CDR1 and CDR2 (germline): MGHRA, YSYEKL. This chain's CDR3 is CASAEFGPYTGELFF. Here the CDR3 DNA reads TGCGCCAGCGCCGAATTCGGGCCCTACACCGGGGAGCTGTTTTTT.

In its sample, this clonotype was seen a few times. V usage is TRBV14 and J usage is TRBJ2-3; TRBD1 agrees at 8 bases. CDR3 size: 15 residues. V was clipped by 5 bases and J by 1 base; unmatched bases: 5. Germline CDR1 reads SGHDN; CDR2 reads FVKESK. CDR3 sequence: CASSGQGIGTDTQYF. The CDR3 nucleotides read TGTGCCAGCAGCGGACAGGGTATCGGCACAGATACGCAGTATTTT. Supplemented by reference TRBV14 and TRBJ2-3, the full variable domain reads EAGVTQFPSHSVIEKGQTVTLRCDPISGHDNLYWYRRVMGKEIKFLLHFVKESKQDESGMPNNRFLAERTGGTYSTLKVQPAELEDSGVYFCASSGQGIGTDTQYFGPGTRLTVL.

The genes are TRBV20-1 and TRBJ2-6; D tentatively fits TRBD1 or TRBD2 (5 bases each). Germline CDR1 is DFQATT and CDR2 is SNEGSKA (reference sequence). Trimming took 3 bases from V and 7 from J, leaving 19 bases between them. The CDR3 has 16 amino acids. CDR3 in amino acids: CSASSPGTIGANVLTF. The DNA for the CDR3 is TGCAGTGCTAGTTCGCCGGGGACGATAGGAGCCAACGTCCTGACTTTC.

This clonotype was detected a few times. The chain recombines TRBV7-6 with TRBJ2-7; D is perhaps TRBD1 (5 bases). V lost 5 bases and J 0 bases, leaving 17 bases between the germline ends. The CDR3 is 16 residues long. CDR1 is SGHVS and CDR2 is FNYEAQ in the germline V gene. CDR3 DNA: TGTGCCAGCAGCCTCACTTCAGGGCCGGACTCCTACGAGCAGTACTTC. Its translation is CASSLTSGPDSYEQYF.

This clonotype has just a few counts. The genes are TRBV7-9 and TRBJ2-7; 8 nucleotides agree with TRBD2. CDR3 length: 16 amino acids. CDR1 and CDR2 from the germline V gene are SEHNR and FQNEAQ (reference sequence). V was pared by 4 bases and J by 3 bases, with 11 bases of the junction left unmatched. CDR3 residues: CASSWGSGKGGYEQYF. In DNA, the CDR3 is TGTGCCAGCAGCTGGGGTAGCGGGAAGGGAGGCTACGAGCAGTACTTC.

This clonotype was recorded at least ten times. V is TRBV4-3 and J is TRBJ2-3, with TRBD2 matching 7 bases. Per germline, CDR1 LGHNA and CDR2 YSLEER. CDR3 length: 15 residues. V lost 1 base, J lost 4 bases, and 5 bases stayed unmatched. This chain's CDR3 is CASSQVSGTPDTQYF. DNA of the CDR3: TGCGCCAGCAGCCAAGTGAGCGGGACGCCAGATACGCAGTATTTT.

The DNA for the CDR3 is TGCAGCGTTGATGGTCCGGGGGGAAACTATGGCTACACCTTC. This gives the protein CSVDGPGGNYGYTF. The rearrangement links TRBV29-1 to TRBJ1-2, with D perhaps matching TRBD1 (5 bases). V gave up 3 bases and J gave up 2 bases, with 13 bases separating them. The germline V gene encodes CDR1 SQVTM and CDR2 ANQGSEA. The CDR3 sequence is 14 residues long.

This clonotype was detected many times. V and J are TRBV27 and TRBJ2-2, with 13 bases fitting TRBD2. CDR3 size: 17 residues. CDR1 and CDR2 from the germline V gene are MNHEY and SMNVEV (reference sequence). Losses at the gene ends were 8 bases for V and 2 bases for J; bases not matched to a gene: 8. CDR3 region: CASRQTSGRHNTGELFF. In nucleotides, the CDR3 is TGTGCCAGCCGACAGACTAGCGGGAGGCATAACACCGGGGAGCTGTTTTTT.

The V and J genes are TRBV28 and TRBJ2-3; D perhaps matches TRBD1 (6 bases). The CDR3 loop spans 14 amino acids. Germline CDR1 MDHEN, CDR2 SYDVKM. Trimming shortened V by 11 bases and J by 3 bases, and 18 bases separated the two germline ends. The CDR3 coding sequence is TGTGCCGGACGGGCGCAGGGGCGGACAGATACGCAGTATTTT. Its protein product is CAGRAQGRTDTQYF.

This clonotype has just a few counts. V is TRBV12-3 or TRBV12-4 and J is TRBJ1-2; the D gene is possibly TRBD1 (5 bases). The CDR3 length is 15 residues. Trimming took off 2 bases at V and 0 bases at J, with 10 bases between the two ends. The chain's CDR3 is CASSLLLTANYGYTF. The CDR3 DNA is TGTGCCAGCAGTTTACTGCTGACAGCTAACTATGGCTACACCTTC.

This clonotype has a count of ten or more. The J gene is TRBJ2-7, the V gene TRBV5-1; D gene ambiguous. The CDR3 length is 13 residues. Germline V gene data show CDR1 as SGHRS and CDR2 as YFSETQ. Trimming left V 0 bases short and J 4 bases short, with 8 bases between. CDR3 in DNA: TGCGCCAGCAGCTTGGACCTCCGATACGAGCAGTACTTC. This encodes CASSLDLRYEQYF.

The chain employs TRBV20-1 and TRBJ2-1; 9 bases match TRBD2. CDR1 and CDR2 from the germline V gene are DFQATT and SNEGSKA (reference sequence). This CDR3 region has 15 residues. J gave up 8 bases and V 3 bases, and 11 bases lay outside the gene matches. The CDR3 protein is CSASRIASGVDEQFF. The CDR3, as DNA: TGCAGTGCTAGCCGGATCGCTAGCGGGGTCGATGAGCAGTTCTTC.